These T cell receptor beta chains were read from a single sample in a study of spatial heterogeneity in lung cancer. TCRdb passed the 5' RACE reads through MiXCR, listing each CDR3 protein once. The data contain some 9,800 distinct CDR3 sequences, around 50% of them singletons. Specimen: lung tumor tissue, collected at surgery. These receptors were taken from a female donor with early-stage non-small cell lung cancer. The CDR3 runs from the conserved cysteine through the conserved F or W. The D gene is left open where the match is weak. Clone size appears in some rows only: once, few, many, or a class for an expanded clone.

v_call,j_call,d_call,clone_size,cdr3_nt,cdr3_aa
TRBV20-1,TRBJ1-1,NA,NA,TGCAGTGCTAGAGGGACTCTTGCCACTGAAGCTTTCTTT,CSARGTLATEAFF
TRBV6-2/TRBV6-3,TRBJ2-6,TRBD1,NA,TGTGCCAGCAGTAACAGGGGCCCCCTCTCTGGGGCCAACGTCCTGACTTTC,CASSNRGPLSGANVLTF
TRBV2,TRBJ2-7,NA,NA,TGTGCTATACAAGGGTCGACTAGCTGGGGGCAGGGCGAGCAGTACTTC,CAIQGSTSWGQGEQYF
TRBV3-1,TRBJ1-1,TRBD1,NA,TGTGCCAGCATTGGACCGGGGGACAGTATGACTGAAGCTTTCTTT,CASIGPGDSMTEAFF
TRBV28,TRBJ2-2,NA,NA,TGTGCCAGCAGTCCCCTCGGGACTCAACATCTAGGCGGGGAGCTGTTTTTT,CASSPLGTQHLGGELFF
TRBV5-6,TRBJ2-5,NA,NA,TGTGCCAGCAGCTTTCTCTCCTCCCCTGTGGGAGAGACCCAGTACTTC,CASSFLSSPVGETQYF
TRBV13,TRBJ2-3,NA,NA,TGTGCCAGCAGCTTATCCGAGGGAACAGATACGCAGTATTTT,CASSLSEGTDTQYF
TRBV7-3,TRBJ1-1,NA,few,TGTGCCAGCAGCTCCCGATTGAACACTGAAGCTTTCTTT,CASSSRLNTEAFF
TRBV6-1,TRBJ2-5,NA,NA,TGTGCCTGTAGACGTCCCGGTCGGGAGACCCAGTACTTC,CACRRPGRETQYF
TRBV18,TRBJ1-4,NA,few,TGTGCCAGCTCACCACAGTCGGGGAGAGAAAAACTGTTTTTT,CASSPQSGREKLFF
TRBV7-9,TRBJ2-3,NA,few,TGTGCCAGCAGTCTCCTTCACGGTACGCAGTATTTT,CASSLLHGTQYF
TRBV7-2,TRBJ1-2,NA,NA,TGTGCCAGCAGCTTAGCGGACAGCAATAACTATGGCTACACCTTC,CASSLADSNNYGYTF
TRBV12-3/TRBV12-4,TRBJ1-1,NA,NA,TGTGCCACGGGGCGAGTGAACACTGAAGCTTTCTTT,CATGRVNTEAFF
TRBV12-3/TRBV12-4,TRBJ2-1,NA,NA,TGTGCCAGCAGCAGGGCCTACAATGAGCAGTTCTTC,CASSRAYNEQFF
TRBV4-2,TRBJ1-6,NA,NA,TGTGCCAGCAGCCAAGATTATAGGCAGCTCCATTCACCCCTCCACTTT,CASSQDYRQLHSPLHF
TRBV30,TRBJ2-1,TRBD2,NA,TGTGCCTGGAGTAAGACTAGCGGGAATGAGCAGTTCTTC,CAWSKTSGNEQFF
TRBV4-2,TRBJ1-5,TRBD1,NA,TGTGCCAGCAGCCATATGACAGGGCATGGCAATCAGCCCCAGCATTTT,CASSHMTGHGNQPQHF
TRBV6-2/TRBV6-3,TRBJ2-1,NA,NA,TGTGCCAGCAGATACGTCGGGGCGGGCTACAATGAGCAGTTCTTC,CASRYVGAGYNEQFF
TRBV7-2,TRBJ1-6,NA,NA,TGTGCCAGCAGCCCTAATTCGGGACATATGATCTCACCCCTCCACTTT,CASSPNSGHMISPLHF
TRBV20-1,TRBJ1-2,TRBD1,few,TGCAGTGCTGGGGGACAGGGTTATGGCTACACCTTC,CSAGGQGYGYTF
TRBV6-6,TRBJ1-1,NA,NA,TGTGCCAGCAATGTCGGAACAGGAATGAACACTGAAGCTTTCTTT,CASNVGTGMNTEAFF
TRBV2,TRBJ2-5,TRBD1,NA,TGTGCCAGCACAAAAGCCAGGGGGCAAGAGACCCAGTACTTC,CASTKARGQETQYF
TRBV12-3/TRBV12-4,TRBJ2-7,NA,NA,TGTGCCAGCAGTCGGCGGGGCGCAGGGGAGCAGTACTTC,CASSRRGAGEQYF
TRBV28,TRBJ1-5,NA,once,TGTGCCAGCAGTTCCGATCAGCCCCAGCATTTT,CASSSDQPQHF
TRBV20-1,TRBJ1-2,TRBD1,few,TGCAGTGCTAGAGCCGGACAGGATCTGTATGGCTACACCTTC,CSARAGQDLYGYTF
TRBV6-2/TRBV6-3,TRBJ1-2,TRBD1,NA,TGTGCCAGCAGTTACGGGGGACAGGGGAGAGAGGATGGCTACACCTTC,CASSYGGQGREDGYTF
TRBV7-2,TRBJ1-2,TRBD1,NA,TGTGCCAGCAGCCCGGACCGGACAGGCGGCTACACCTTC,CASSPDRTGGYTF
TRBV20-1,TRBJ2-1,NA,few,TGCAGTGCTAGAGACGGGTGGGCCGGTGAGCAGTTCTTC,CSARDGWAGEQFF
TRBV6-1,TRBJ1-5,NA,NA,TGTGCCAGCGGGGTCGGGGGGGGCAATCAGCCCCAGCATTTT,CASGVGGGNQPQHF
TRBV27,TRBJ1-1,NA,NA,TGTGCCAGCAGTTTAGGCAGCCTCATGAACACTGAAGCTTTCTTT,CASSLGSLMNTEAFF
TRBV4-1,TRBJ2-5,NA,NA,TGCGCCAGCAGCCAAGATGGAGACCCCAGGTTTGAGACCCAGTACTTC,CASSQDGDPRFETQYF
TRBV29-1,TRBJ2-3,NA,few,TGCAGCGTTGGGGGGCGGCGTACCCGAGACGATACGCAGTATTTT,CSVGGRRTRDDTQYF
TRBV4-2,TRBJ2-3,NA,NA,TGTGCCAGCAGCCAACAACCAATCCCCCCCACAGATACGCAGTATTTT,CASSQQPIPPTDTQYF
TRBV5-5,TRBJ2-7,NA,NA,TGTGCCAGCAAGGGGAGTTACGAGCAGTACTTC,CASKGSYEQYF
TRBV5-4,TRBJ2-1,NA,NA,TGTGCCAGCAGCTTGGGCACCATGGGGGGCGGCCCTGAGCAGTTCTTC,CASSLGTMGGGPEQFF
TRBV18,TRBJ1-3,TRBD1,few,TGTGCCAGCTCGGACCTGGGACAGGCCTCTGGAAACACCATATATTTT,CASSDLGQASGNTIYF
TRBV5-6,TRBJ1-1,NA,NA,TGTGCCAGCAGCCCAGGGTTGGACACTGAAGCTTTCTTT,CASSPGLDTEAFF
TRBV6-6,TRBJ2-2,NA,few,TGTGCCAGTCGCAGGGGAGAGGGAGGGGAGCTGTTTTTT,CASRRGEGGELFF
TRBV7-6,TRBJ2-1,NA,NA,TGTGCCAGCAGCTTAGCAGGGACCCTACTACGGGAGCAGTTCTTC,CASSLAGTLLREQFF
TRBV4-1,TRBJ2-5,TRBD1,NA,TGCGCCAGCAGCCAACAGGGACAGGGGGCAGAGACCCAGTACTTC,CASSQQGQGAETQYF
TRBV12-3/TRBV12-4,TRBJ1-6,NA,medium-sized,TGTGCCAGCAGTTTGAGAGGGGAAAATTCACCCCTCCACTTT,CASSLRGENSPLHF
TRBV11-2,TRBJ2-5,NA,medium-sized,TGTGCCAGCAGCCTACTAGGACGCGAAGAGGAGACCCAGTACTTC,CASSLLGREEETQYF
TRBV12-3/TRBV12-4,TRBJ2-5,NA,NA,TGTGCCAGCAGCTCCTCGGAGACCCAGTACTTC,CASSSSETQYF
TRBV6-5,TRBJ1-2,NA,NA,TGTGCCAGCAGAGGTGGTGTCTATGGCTACACCTTC,CASRGGVYGYTF
TRBV4-2,TRBJ2-3,NA,NA,TGTGCCAGCAGCCAAGATGGTGAGGGGGCGGGAACAGATACGCAGTATTTT,CASSQDGEGAGTDTQYF
TRBV12-3/TRBV12-4,TRBJ2-1,NA,few,TGTGCCAGCAGGGAGCGCCTATACAATGAGCAGTTCTTC,CASRERLYNEQFF
TRBV4-1,TRBJ2-4,TRBD2,NA,TGCGCCAGCAGCCAAGACGCTGTTCTAGCGGGACCAGCCAAAAACATTCAGTACTTC,CASSQDAVLAGPAKNIQYF
TRBV7-2,TRBJ1-5,NA,NA,TGTGCCAGCAGAGGCGAGAGCAATCAGCCCCAGCATTTT,CASRGESNQPQHF
TRBV10-3,TRBJ2-1,TRBD2,few,TGTGCCATCAGGGGACTAGCGGGGGGAGACAATGAGCAGTTCTTC,CAIRGLAGGDNEQFF
TRBV20-1,TRBJ2-5,NA,NA,TGCAGTGGACTGGTCCAAGAGACCCAGTACTTC,CSGLVQETQYF